The present TCR beta chain was sequenced within a study of T cell changes during pregnancy in multiple sclerosis. The trim removed 4 bases at V and 5 bases at J, leaving 19 bases unmatched. Germline loops: CDR1 PRHDT, CDR2 FYEKMQ (reference sequence). This CDR3 comprises 19 residues. The data were produced by immunoSEQ multiplex PCR, yet TCRdb's version contains in-frame clones alone and is incomplete. Of around 68,000 clones in the sample, around 90% were seen once. The receptor comes from a female donor with multiple sclerosis, enrolled in a pregnancy study. Sequencing was performed on CD4+ T cells from peripheral blood mononuclear cells, taken before pregnancy. This chain uses TRBV13 with TRBJ2-7, with TRBD2 matching over 11 bases. The CDR3 DNA follows: TGTGCCAGCAGCTCAGGGGCTTATAGTAAACTAGCGGGGGAGAACGAGCAGTACTTC. The encoded protein is CASSSGAYSKLAGENEQYF.